This T cell receptor (beta chain) was captured in a study of PD-L1 blockade in urothelial cancer. Sequenced by immunoSEQ multiplex PCR; TCRdb stores in-frame clones only, minus some. This sample has around 40,000 clones, with 80% to 90% found just once. V dropped 5 bases and J dropped 6; count of bases not matched to a gene: 6. CDR1 and CDR2 (germline): KGHSH, LQKENI. CDR3 length: 15 amino acids. This specimen was PBMCs, taken around atezolizumab (anti-PD-L1) treatment. The chain combines TRBV18 with TRBJ2-1, with 11 nucleotides matching TRBD2. The clonotype was recovered from a man between 60 and 75 years old with urothelial cancer. The CDR3 is CASSNTSGGRNEQFF. The CDR3, as DNA: TGTGCCAGCTCAAATACTAGCGGGGGCCGCAATGAGCAGTTCTTC.